The 12 T cell receptor beta chains given below trace back to one sample, sequenced in a study of cytomegalovirus exposure and HLA in healthy donors. The PCR had 60 Vbeta and 13 Jbeta primers. Assay used: immunoSEQ multiplex PCR; TCRdb lists only in-frame clones, some missing. The data show around 98,000 clones, about three quarters seen once. Sequenced material: PBMCs. The source is a man between 35 and 55 years old in good health and CMV-seronegative.

The V and J genes are TRBV15 and TRBJ1-5; D gene uncertain. The CDR3 runs 15 residues. Trimming pared 5 bases from V and 0 bases from J, leaving 11 bases between. Germline V CDR1 and CDR2: LNHNV, YYDKDF (reference sequence). The CDR3 spells CATSRGLSSNQPQHF. In DNA form, the CDR3 reads TGTGCCACCAGCCGTGGACTCTCTAGCAATCAGCCCCAGCATTTT. The variable domain in full, with the rest retrieved from reference TRBV15 and TRBJ1-5, is DAMVIQNPRYQVTQFGKPVTLSCSQTLNHNVMYWYQQKSSQAPKLLFHYYDKDFNNEADTPDNFQSRRPNTSFCFLDIRSPGLGDTAMYLCATSRGLSSNQPQHFGDGTRLSIL.

This sequence joins TRBV19 and TRBJ1-2, with 7 nucleotides matching TRBD1. The CDR3 is 13 residues long. V gave up 3 bases and J gave up 8 bases; unmatched junction bases: 6. CDR1 LNHDA and CDR2 SQIVND come from the germline V gene (reference sequence). CDR3 residues: CASSIEGARGYTF. The CDR3 DNA reads TGTGCCAGTAGTATCGAGGGGGCGAGAGGCTACACCTTC.

V gene TRBV11-2 combines with J gene TRBJ2-7, with D tentatively TRBD2 (5 bases). CDR3 length: 15 residues. The V end lost 0 bases, the J end lost 5 bases, and 14 bases lay between the germline ends. CDR1 and CDR2 (germline): SGHAT, FQNNGV. CDR3 sequence: CASSLDPTRVHEQYF. CDR3 coding DNA: TGTGCCAGCAGCTTAGATCCGACGCGGGTCCACGAGCAGTACTTC.

The V call is TRBV7-9, the J call TRBJ1-6; D remains unclear. Germline lookup yields CDR1 SEHNR and CDR2 FQNEAQ (reference sequence). This CDR3 contains 14 residues. The V and J ends lost 5 bases and 5 bases respectively, with 10 bases between them. The CDR3 DNA follows: TGTGCCAGCAGCGCCGACACGAATAATTCACCCCTCCACTTT. This gives the protein CASSADTNNSPLHF. Supplemented by reference TRBV7-9 and TRBJ1-6, the full variable domain reads DTGVSQNPRHKITKRGQNVTFRCDPISEHNRLYWYRQTLGQGPEFLTYFQNEAQLEKSRLLSDRFSAERPKGSFSTLEIQRTEQGDSAMYLCASSADTNNSPLHFGNGTRLTVT.

The chain links TRBV5-1 to TRBJ2-7; 8 bases align to TRBD1. The CDR3 length is 14 residues. CDR1 is SGHRS, CDR2 YFSETQ, per germline. V dropped 4 bases and J dropped 9; count of bases not matched to a gene: 12. This chain's CDR3 is CASSPTGTGSGQYF. The CDR3 DNA sequence: TGCGCCAGCAGCCCGACCGGGACAGGAAGTGGGCAGTACTTC.

The genes are TRBV7-2 and TRBJ1-5, with TRBD1 matching over 7 bases. This CDR3 spans 19 amino acids. V gave up 5 bases and J gave up 0 bases; unmatched junction bases: 16. Germline CDR1 SGHTA, CDR2 FQGNSA. The CDR3 nucleotides read TGTGCCAGCAGCGACCGGGACAGAAAAATCGGTTATAGCAATCAGCCCCAGCATTTT. It specifies CASSDRDRKIGYSNQPQHF. Based on the CDR3 plus reference TRBV7-2 and TRBJ1-5, the full variable domain is GAGVSQSPSNKVTEKGKDVELRCDPISGHTALYWYRQSLGQGLEFLIYFQGNSAPDKSGLPSDRFSAERTGGSVSTLTIQRTQQEDSAVYLCASSDRDRKIGYSNQPQHFGDGTRLSIL.

This chain joins TRBV5-6 and TRBJ1-5; 9 positions agree with TRBD1. The CDR3 contains 16 residues. Germline values: CDR1 SGHDT, CDR2 YYEEEE. V was clipped by 2 bases and J by 6 bases; unmatched bases: 9. The CDR3 loop is CASSFSGQGLSQPQHF. CDR3 bases: TGTGCCAGCAGCTTTTCTGGACAGGGGTTAAGTCAGCCCCAGCATTTT.

The V and J genes are TRBV2 and TRBJ1-1, with 7 bases that match TRBD1. This CDR3 contains 13 residues. Germline V gene sequence: CDR1 SNHLY, CDR2 FYNNEI. The V gene end was trimmed by 4 bases and the J gene end by 3 bases; junction bases not matched to a gene: 2. CDR3 region: CASSVRGDTEAFF. The CDR3 DNA is TGTGCCAGCAGTGTCAGGGGGGACACTGAAGCTTTCTTT.

The V gene is TRBV28, the J gene TRBJ1-6, with D perhaps matching TRBD1 (6 bases). Trimming removed 6 bases from V and 8 bases from J, with 14 bases in between. This CDR3 contains 14 residues. The germline gives CDR1 MDHEN, CDR2 SYDVKM. Here the CDR3 reads CASRSDRIYSPLHF. Here the CDR3 DNA reads TGTGCCAGCAGATCAGACAGGATCTATTCACCCCTCCACTTT. The full variable domain, its missing parts supplied by reference TRBV28 and TRBJ1-6, is DVKVTQSSRYLVKRTGEKVFLECVQDMDHENMFWYRQDPGLGLRLIYFSYDVKMKEKGDIPEGYSVSREKKERFSLILESASTNQTSMYLCASRSDRIYSPLHFGNGTRLTVT.

The CDR3 nucleotides are TGTGCCAGCAGTGGAGGACTACACTACAATGAGCAGTTCTTC. Protein: CASSGGLHYNEQFF. V is TRBV25-1 and J is TRBJ2-1; the D gene is possibly TRBD2 (6 bases). V was cut by 4 bases and J by 3 bases, with 10 bases left in between. The length of the CDR3 is 14 residues. Germline V gene data show CDR1 as MGHDK and CDR2 as SYGVNS.

In its sample, this clone was seen once. The chain uses TRBV18 and TRBJ2-1, with 12 bases that match TRBD1. The CDR3 sequence is 18 residues long. The V gene end was trimmed by 3 bases and the J gene end by 4 bases; junction bases not matched to a gene: 10. Germline CDR1 KGHSH, CDR2 LQKENI. CDR3 DNA sequence: TGTGCCAGCTCACCTTTCCCGGGACAGGGGGCGGGATACAATGAGCAGTTCTTC. Translating gives CASSPFPGQGAGYNEQFF.

In this sample, this clone turned up a few times. V is TRBV7-2 and J is TRBJ1-2; D is possibly TRBD1 (5 bases). This CDR3 contains 13 residues. Germline values: CDR1 SGHTA, CDR2 FQGNSA. V gave up 6 bases and J gave up 5 bases, with 13 bases separating them. Here the CDR3 reads CASRLQEGYGYTF. CDR3 DNA sequence: TGTGCCAGCAGGCTACAGGAAGGATATGGCTACACCTTC.